This TCR beta chain is from a study of T cells after yellow fever vaccination. Study-level background: Libraries from low-cell-number fractions were prepared with the SMART-Seq v4 Ultra Low Input RNA kit.

Germline V CDR1 and CDR2: MNHEY, SMNVEV (reference sequence). Trimming took off 3 bases at V and 0 bases at J, with 9 bases between the two ends. The CDR3 runs 14 residues. This clonotype was detected many times. Universal primer sites and UMIs were introduced during 5'RACE template-switching synthesis of TCR cDNA. One entry per CDR3 protein, called by TCRdb with MiXCR from the 5' RACE reads. The table records approximately 160,000 distinct CDR3 sequences, 5.5% to 8% of them present only once. Sequences were derived from CD4+ T cells sorted from PBMCs, sampled on the day of the first yellow fever vaccination. The V gene is TRBV27, the J gene TRBJ2-7; D is undetermined. This TCR was sampled from a young man who received the YFV17D yellow fever vaccine. The CDR3 DNA reads TGTGCCAGCAGTTTGTGGGCTAGCTCCTACGAGCAGTACTTC. Translation gives CASSLWASSYEQYF.